This T cell receptor beta chain was observed in a study of CD8 T cells in Susac syndrome. Study-wide points: Regarding the TCR sequencing and HLA analysis, the study admitted that a relatively small number of individuals were involved.

Germline V gene data show CDR1 as GTSNPN and CDR2 as SVGIG (reference sequence). This CDR3 has 12 residues. V was cut by 1 base and J by 5 bases, with 9 bases left in between. Random hexamers were used to reverse transcribe the RNA input (roughly 0.5 to 1 ug). TCRdb independently ran MiXCR on the immunoSEQ multiplex PCR reads; one entry per CDR3 protein. The sample shows over 350,000 distinct CDR3 sequences, approximately 85% of them seen only once. In the case of this clonotype: Its specificity is unknown.

The patients serving as multiple sclerosis controls were treatment-naive. They had stable or active relapsing-remitting disease and fulfilled revised McDonald criteria. Negative isolation yielded CD4+ and CD8+ T cells, and FACS enriched TEMRA cells. The sequence was collected from a human donor with multiple sclerosis. The sequencing sample was made of CD8+ T cells from PBMCs. The chain combines TRBV30 with TRBJ2-7, with TRBD1 as a possible D gene (6 bases). The CDR3 sequence is CAWSDRVDEQYF. For the CDR3, the DNA is TGTGCCTGGAGTGACAGGGTCGACGAGCAGTACTTC.